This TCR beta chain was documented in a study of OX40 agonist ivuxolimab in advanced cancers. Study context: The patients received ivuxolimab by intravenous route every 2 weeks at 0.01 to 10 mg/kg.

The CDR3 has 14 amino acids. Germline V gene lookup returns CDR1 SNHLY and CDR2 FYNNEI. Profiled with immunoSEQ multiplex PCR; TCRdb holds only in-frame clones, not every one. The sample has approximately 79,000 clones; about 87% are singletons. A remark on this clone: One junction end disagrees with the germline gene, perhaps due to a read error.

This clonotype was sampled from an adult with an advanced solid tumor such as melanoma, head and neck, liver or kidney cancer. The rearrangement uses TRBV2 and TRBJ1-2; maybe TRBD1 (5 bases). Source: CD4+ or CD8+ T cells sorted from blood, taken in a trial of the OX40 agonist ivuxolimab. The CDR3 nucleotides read TGTGCCAGCAACCGAGGGGTGGTTAACAATGGCTACACCTTC. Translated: CASNRGVVNNGYTF.